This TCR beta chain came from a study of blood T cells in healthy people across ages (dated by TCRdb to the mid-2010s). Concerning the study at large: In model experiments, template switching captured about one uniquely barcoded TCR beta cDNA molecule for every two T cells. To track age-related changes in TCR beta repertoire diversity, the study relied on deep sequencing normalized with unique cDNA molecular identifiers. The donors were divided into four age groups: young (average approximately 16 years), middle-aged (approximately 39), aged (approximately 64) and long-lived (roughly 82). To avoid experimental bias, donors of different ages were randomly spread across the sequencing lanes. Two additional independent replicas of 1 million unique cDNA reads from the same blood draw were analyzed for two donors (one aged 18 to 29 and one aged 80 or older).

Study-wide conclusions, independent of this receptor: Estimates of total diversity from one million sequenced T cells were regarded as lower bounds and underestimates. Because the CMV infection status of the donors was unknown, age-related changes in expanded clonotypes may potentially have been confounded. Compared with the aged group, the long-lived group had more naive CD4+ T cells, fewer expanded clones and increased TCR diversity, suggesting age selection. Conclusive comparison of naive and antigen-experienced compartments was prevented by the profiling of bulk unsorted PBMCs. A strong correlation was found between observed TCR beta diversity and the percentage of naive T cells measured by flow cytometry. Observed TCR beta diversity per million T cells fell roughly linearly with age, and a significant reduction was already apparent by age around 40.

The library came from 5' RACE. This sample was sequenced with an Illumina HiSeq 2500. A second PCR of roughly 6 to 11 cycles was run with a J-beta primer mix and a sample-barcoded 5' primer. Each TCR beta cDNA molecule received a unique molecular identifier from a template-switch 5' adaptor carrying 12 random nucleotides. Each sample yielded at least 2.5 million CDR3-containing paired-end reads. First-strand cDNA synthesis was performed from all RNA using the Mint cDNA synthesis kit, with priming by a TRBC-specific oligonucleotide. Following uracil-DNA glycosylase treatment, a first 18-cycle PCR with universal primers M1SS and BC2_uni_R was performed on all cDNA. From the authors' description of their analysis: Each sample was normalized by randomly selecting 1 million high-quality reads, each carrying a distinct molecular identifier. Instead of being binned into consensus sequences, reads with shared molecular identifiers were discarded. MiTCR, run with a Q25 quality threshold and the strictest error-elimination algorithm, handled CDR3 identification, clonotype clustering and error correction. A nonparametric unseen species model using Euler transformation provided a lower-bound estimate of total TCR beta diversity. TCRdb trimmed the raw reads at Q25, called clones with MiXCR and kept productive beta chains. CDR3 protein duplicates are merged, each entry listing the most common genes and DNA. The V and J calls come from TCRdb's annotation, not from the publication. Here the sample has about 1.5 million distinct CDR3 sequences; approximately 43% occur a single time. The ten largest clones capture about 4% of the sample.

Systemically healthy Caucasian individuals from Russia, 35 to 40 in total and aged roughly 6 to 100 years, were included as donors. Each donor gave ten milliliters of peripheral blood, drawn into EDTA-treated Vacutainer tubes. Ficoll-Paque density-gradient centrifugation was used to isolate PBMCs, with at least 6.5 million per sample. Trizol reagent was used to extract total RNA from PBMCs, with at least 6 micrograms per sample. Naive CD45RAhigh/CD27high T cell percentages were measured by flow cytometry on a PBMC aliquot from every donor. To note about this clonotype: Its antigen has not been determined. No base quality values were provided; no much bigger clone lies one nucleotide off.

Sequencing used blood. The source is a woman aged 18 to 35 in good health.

CDR3 protein: CASSLTGGPQPQHF. The nucleotide sequence is given as TGTGCCAGCAGTTTGACAGGGGGCCCTCAGCCCCAGCATTTT. This sequence uses TRBV12-3 or TRBV12-4 and TRBJ1-5, and 10 junction bases match TRBD1. The germline V end is reduced by 3 bases and the J end by 6 bases; junction bases left unmatched: 2. Including cysteine and phenylalanine, the CDR3 has 14 amino acids. The CDR3 DNA has 42 bases and is translated from base 1.